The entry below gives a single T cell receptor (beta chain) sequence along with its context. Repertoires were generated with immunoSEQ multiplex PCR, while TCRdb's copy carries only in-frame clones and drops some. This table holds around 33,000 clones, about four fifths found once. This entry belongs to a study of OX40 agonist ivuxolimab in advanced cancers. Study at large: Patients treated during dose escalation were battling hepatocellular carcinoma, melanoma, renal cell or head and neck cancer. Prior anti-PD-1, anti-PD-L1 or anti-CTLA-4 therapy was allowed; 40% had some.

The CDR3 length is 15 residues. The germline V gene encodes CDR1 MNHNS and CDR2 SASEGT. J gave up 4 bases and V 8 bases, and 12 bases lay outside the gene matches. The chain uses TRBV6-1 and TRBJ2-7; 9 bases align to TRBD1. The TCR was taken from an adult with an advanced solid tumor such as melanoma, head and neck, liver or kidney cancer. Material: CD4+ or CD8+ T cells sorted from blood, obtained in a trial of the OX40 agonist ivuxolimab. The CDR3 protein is CASFGGTGTSYEQYF. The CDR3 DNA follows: TGTGCCAGCTTCGGAGGGACAGGGACTTCTTACGAGCAGTACTTC.